This TCR beta chain came from a study of T cells after yellow fever vaccination. Study conclusions and caveats: Abundant clonotypes from the bulk population could have been carried over as contaminants into FACS-sorted repertoires.

Each CDR3 protein is one row after TCRdb ran MiXCR on the 5' RACE reads. The sample lists some 400,000 distinct CDR3 sequences, under 7.5% occurring once. Only a few counts were recorded for this clonotype. Its antigen remains unknown. The sample here was PBMCs, taken 5 days after the yellow fever booster vaccination. The TCR sequence derives from a young man who received the YFV17D yellow fever vaccine.

This CDR3 reads CASSYPPLDSSGHNVLTF. The CDR3, as DNA: TGTGCCAGCAGTTACCCCCCTCTTGACAGCTCCGGGCACAACGTCCTGACTTTC. The chain has TRBV6-5 and TRBJ2-6, with D possibly being TRBD1 (5 bases). The CDR3 is 18 residues long. Germline assignment: CDR1 MNHEY and CDR2 SVGAGI. V was clipped by 2 bases and J by 9 bases, with 23 bases between them.